Listed here are 8 T cell receptor beta chains from one sample, sequenced in a study of T cells in women clearing cervical HPV infection listed by TCRdb under 2018. The protocol used for the library was the immunoSEQ multiplex PCR assay. The immuneACCESS repertoire file appears here via TCRdb, limited to in-frame rearrangements. These files lack a portion of the clones; in checked studies, under half of the deficit traces to unresolved V genes, and the cause of the others is not known. This specimen's table enumerates roughly 42,000 clones. In total, the top ten clones hold 0.95% to 1.5% of the sample. Input material: blood buffy coat. The origin of the receptors is a woman between 18 and 70 years old with a cervical HPV16 infection that either progressed to CIN3+ or cleared (not recorded which).

The sequenced part of the CDR3 DNA is TGTGCCAGTAGTACTAGCAGACTAGCGGGTCTACGTCCTTCCACAGATACG. Its protein product is CASSTSRLAGLRPSTDT. The whole CDR3 is CASSTSRLAGLRPSTDTQYF. This chain connects TRBV19 to TRBJ2-3; 10 bases are shared with TRBD2. The read ends 3 residues shy of where the CDR3 ends; the end is completed using the germline J gene. CDR1 is LNHDA, CDR2 SQIVND, per germline (reference sequence). After removal of 4 bases from V and 2 bases from J, the junction contained 18 bases not matched to a gene. CDR3 length: 20 amino acids.

Partial CDR3 DNA: TGCAGTGGAGCGGGGGGGACCTCCTACGAG. Translating it yields CSGAGGTSYE. In full, the CDR3 reads CSGAGGTSYEQYF. The V and J genes are TRBV20-1 and TRBJ2-7; the match to TRBD2 covers 10 bases. The missing CDR3 end, 3 residues past where the read stops, is filled in from the germline J gene. CDR3 length: 13 amino acids. Germline CDR1 and CDR2: DFQATT and SNEGSKA (reference sequence). Trimming at V came to 7 bases and at J to 0 bases, leaving 3 bases not matched to a gene.

Notes on this clone: With the read ending 3 residues before the CDR3 end, the germline J gene is used to fill in that end. The rearrangement uses TRBV5-5 and TRBJ2-7; 10 bases line up with TRBD1. The length of the CDR3 is 15 residues. Germline assignment: CDR1 SGHKS and CDR2 YYEKEE (reference sequence). The ends lost 0 bases at V and 6 bases at J; junction bases unmatched: 6. The sequenced part of the CDR3 DNA is TGTGCCAGCAGCTTGGAGGGACAGGGGACGGGCGAG. Translation gives CASSLEGQGTGE. The complete CDR3 sequence is CASSLEGQGTGEQYF.

In regard to this clone: The CDR3 end falls 3 residues outside the read, so it is completed with the germline J gene. The rearrangement uses TRBV18 and TRBJ1-4, with D possibly being TRBD1 (5 bases). CDR1 and CDR2 from the germline V gene are KGHSH and LQKENI. This CDR3 has 19 amino acids. CDR3 bases read: TGTGCCAGCTCACCATACTCCGGTGGGGCCTTCTCTGGGGCCAACGTA. Encoded protein: CASSPYSGGAFSGANV. The whole CDR3 reads CASSPYSGGAFSGANVLFF.

For this clone: The CDR3 end is not reached by the read, which stops 3 residues before it; the germline J gene fills it in. The chain recombines TRBV28 with TRBJ2-1; D possibly corresponds to TRBD2 (5 bases). The CDR3 spans 14 residues. The V and J ends lost 7 bases and 2 bases respectively, with 12 bases between them. CDR1 is MDHEN and CDR2 is SYDVKM in the germline V gene. CDR3 DNA (partial): TGTGCCAGCAAGGGTAGCGATGCCTACAATGAG. Amino acids: CASKGSDAYNE. Given in full, the CDR3 is CASKGSDAYNEQFF.

As regards this clone: The CDR3 extends 3 residues past the end of the read, so its final part is completed from the germline J gene. This sequence joins TRBV20-1 and TRBJ1-2; no clear D. This CDR3 has 14 residues. The germline V gene encodes CDR1 DFQATT and CDR2 SNEGSKA (reference sequence). The germline V and J ends were trimmed by 6 bases and 0 bases, with 14 bases remaining between them. CDR3 DNA, as far as it was read: TGCAGTGCACCGACTTCGGTACCTAACTATGGC. Amino acids: CSAPTSVPNYG. The complete CDR3 protein is CSAPTSVPNYGYTF.

Remarks on this clone: With the read ending 3 residues before the CDR3 end, the germline J gene is used to fill in that end. The chain recombines TRBV20-1 with TRBJ1-5; D is undetermined. This CDR3 has 13 residues. Germline CDR1 is DFQATT and CDR2 is SNEGSKA (reference sequence). Trimming cost V 0 bases and J 1 base, with 4 bases left between them. CDR3 DNA, as far as it was read: TGCAGTGCTAGAGATCAGAGCAATCAGCCC. Residues: CSARDQSNQP. The whole CDR3 protein is CSARDQSNQPQHF.

CDR3 loop: CASSPGLAGEGAYNIQYF. Partial CDR3 DNA: TGTGCCAGCAGCCCCGGACTAGCGGGAGAGGGGGCATACAACATT. The rearrangement uses TRBV4-2 and TRBJ2-4; 13 nucleotides line up with TRBD2. Read coverage stops 3 residues before the CDR3 terminus; the germline J gene supplies the remainder. The CDR3 runs to 18 residues. J was trimmed by 7 bases and V by 4 bases; bases with no gene match: 13. Germline CDR1 LGHNA, CDR2 YNFKEQ.